This T cell receptor beta chain was captured by sequencing in a study of blood T cell repertoires in COVID-19. Germline V gene sequence: CDR1 LNHDA, CDR2 SQIVND (reference sequence). CDR3 length: 17 amino acids. As handled by the study authors: Reference gene primer amplification in the assay estimated nucleated cell counts. Here immunoSEQ multiplex PCR was the method, and the copy in TCRdb shows in-frame clones only, minus some. V, J and clone size were drawn from that table, and D and trimming were deduced from the DNA. The sample holds hundreds of thousands of clones, about 88% seen once. In Seattle, patients joined the study during active infection and were tracked longitudinally. As regards this clone: One end of the junction varies from germline; a read error may be responsible.

The TCR originated in a woman in her 70s with COVID-19, enrolled during active disease. The chain has TRBV19 and TRBJ2-7; 12 bases are shared with TRBD1. The sequenced material came from peripheral blood. CDR3: CASSLIPGTGGSYEQYF. In DNA, the CDR3 is TGTGCCAGTAGTCTTATACCCGGGACAGGGGGCTCCTATGAGCAGTACTTC.